A single sample gave rise to the 17 T cell receptor beta chains below, sequenced in a study of shared clonotypes between healthy human individuals. The assay was immunoSEQ multiplex PCR, and TCRdb's table has in-frame clones only and misses some. The profile covers about 2.4 million clones, with under 95% appearing a single time and roughly 0.39% taken by the ten largest. Sequenced: naive CD4+ T cells from PBMCs. As for subset: CD45RA+ positively selected. Receptor source: a man in his late teens or twenties in good health. Some clones in this sample may be carry-over from other donors' samples.

The chain couples TRBV6-1 to TRBJ2-5; D is undetermined. This CDR3 has 12 amino acids. Trimming took 6 bases from V and 5 from J, leaving 10 bases between them. Germline CDR1 and CDR2: MNHNS and SASEGT. The CDR3 region is CASRPIGETQYF. The CDR3 nucleotides read TGTGCCAGCAGGCCAATTGGGGAGACCCAGTACTTC.

The V gene is TRBV19, the J gene TRBJ1-3, with D possibly TRBD1 on 5 matching bases. Trimming cost V 6 bases and J 0 bases, with 12 bases left between them. Germline V gene lookup returns CDR1 LNHDA and CDR2 SQIVND (reference sequence). The CDR3 spans 15 residues. CDR3 sequence reads: CASSSGRSSGNTIYF. In DNA form, the CDR3 reads TGTGCCAGTAGCTCGGGACGGAGCTCTGGAAACACCATATATTTT. Looking up the rest from reference TRBV19 and TRBJ1-3 gives the full variable domain: DGGITQSPKYLFRKEGQNVTLSCEQNLNHDAMYWYRQDPGQGLRLIYYSQIVNDFQKGDIAEGYSVSREKKESFPLTVTSAQKNPTAFYLCASSSGRSSGNTIYFGEGSWLTVV.

The V gene is TRBV19, the J gene TRBJ2-7; 7 nucleotides match TRBD2. Germline V gene sequence: CDR1 LNHDA, CDR2 SQIVND (reference sequence). V shed 8 bases and J 12 bases; nucleotides not matched to a gene: 22. The CDR3 is made up of 15 amino acids. CDR3 in amino acids: CASHGRNPARTRAYF. The CDR3 bases are TGTGCCAGTCACGGAAGGAACCCCGCACGGACTAGGGCGTACTTC. The complete variable domain, with remaining parts taken from reference TRBV19 and TRBJ2-7, reads DGGITQSPKYLFRKEGQNVTLSCEQNLNHDAMYWYRQDPGQGLRLIYYSQIVNDFQKGDIAEGYSVSREKKESFPLTVTSAQKNPTAFYLCASHGRNPARTRAYFGPGTRLTVT.

The chain has TRBV6-1 and TRBJ1-5; D remains ambiguous. The ends were cut back, 1 base at V and 13 bases at J, with 20 bases in the middle. This CDR3 spans 15 amino acids. Germline CDR1 MNHNS, CDR2 SASEGT. CDR3 amino acids: CASSEGAGGYHLQHF. The CDR3 coding sequence is TGTGCCAGCAGTGAAGGAGCCGGTGGCTATCACCTTCAGCATTTT.

The genes are TRBV7-3 and TRBJ2-3; D is perhaps TRBD2 (5 bases). Germline lookup yields CDR1 SGHTA and CDR2 FQGTGA. The ends were cut back, 8 bases at V and 0 bases at J, with 9 bases in the middle. The CDR3 consists of 13 residues. The CDR3 is CASGRASTDTQYF. CDR3 coding DNA: TGTGCCAGCGGGAGAGCTAGCACAGATACGCAGTATTTT. Together with reference TRBV7-3 and TRBJ2-3, the CDR3 gives the full variable domain: GAGVSQTPSNKVTEKGKYVELRCDPISGHTALYWYRQSLGQGPEFLIYFQGTGAADDSGLPNDRFFAVRPEGSVSTLKIQRTERGDSAVYLCASGRASTDTQYFGPGTRLTVL.

This clone has only a few counts. V gene TRBV5-6 combines with J gene TRBJ1-5; possibly TRBD1 for D (5 bases). The CDR3 spans 17 residues. Germline-derived CDR1 and CDR2 are SGHDT and YYEEEE. The ends were cut back, 3 bases at V and 0 bases at J, with 16 bases in the middle. The CDR3: CASSSTGTGYSNQPQHF. The CDR3 coding sequence is TGTGCCAGCAGCTCGACCGGGACGGGCTATAGCAATCAGCCCCAGCATTTT.

The chain recombines TRBV6-6 with TRBJ2-1, with D possibly being TRBD2 (5 bases). This CDR3 region has 16 residues. The germline V gene has CDR1 MNHNY and CDR2 SVGAGI (reference sequence). Trimming removed 0 bases from V and 5 bases from J, with 14 bases in between. Here the CDR3 DNA reads TGTGCCAGCAGTTACTCGAAGTCTAGCCCTAACAATGAGCAGTTCTTC. Translation: CASSYSKSSPNNEQFF.

J is TRBJ2-2 and V is TRBV2; a weak D match, TRBD2 (6 bases). V was clipped by 8 bases and J by 4 bases, with 20 bases between them. CDR3 length: 16 residues. Germline V gene sequence: CDR1 SNHLY, CDR2 FYNNEI. In DNA form, the CDR3 reads TGTGCCAGCTACTTCGGGCGGGATTCGGGCACCGGGGAGCTGTTTTTT. It is translated as CASYFGRDSGTGELFF.

This clone occurred once. The V call is TRBV2, the J call TRBJ2-7; the D gene is possibly TRBD2 (6 bases). This CDR3 contains 13 residues. In germline, CDR1 is SNHLY, CDR2 FYNNEI. V was clipped by 3 bases and J by 12 bases, with 18 bases between them. The CDR3 sequence is CASSDVGGSRPYF. CDR3 in DNA: TGTGCCAGCAGTGATGTGGGGGGATCACGACCGTACTTC.

This chain uses TRBV28 with TRBJ1-6, with D possibly matching TRBD1 (5 bases). Germline-derived CDR1 and CDR2 are MDHEN and SYDVKM. Between the trimmed V and J ends, which lost 5 bases and 15 bases, there was a span of 23 bases. The CDR3 consists of 15 residues. CDR3 in amino acids: CASSASPGPAKLLHF. The CDR3 DNA sequence: TGTGCCAGCAGTGCCAGCCCGGGGCCAGCTAAGCTCCTCCACTTT.

Points on this clone: This specimen includes other DNA sequences encoding the same CDR3. The chain carries TRBV29-1 and TRBJ1-1, with D unresolved. Per the germline V gene, CDR1 is SQVTM and CDR2 is ANQGSEA. Trimming took 4 bases from V and 0 from J, leaving 9 bases between them. This CDR3 has 13 residues. The CDR3 region has the DNA TGCAGCGTTGTACGGCCGATGAACACTGAAGCTTTCTTT. Amino acids: CSVVRPMNTEAFF.

V usage is TRBV13 and J usage is TRBJ2-7, with 7 nucleotides matching TRBD2. The germline V gene encodes CDR1 PRHDT and CDR2 FYEKMQ (reference sequence). With V trimmed by 3 bases and J by 0 bases, 11 bases remained unmatched. CDR3 length: 17 residues. The CDR3 coding sequence is TGTGCCAGCAGCTTTTCAGCTACTAGCGCCGACTCCTACGAGCAGTACTTC. This codes for CASSFSATSADSYEQYF.

The chain couples TRBV5-6 to TRBJ1-2; no definite D call. CDR1 is SGHDT and CDR2 is YYEEEE in the germline V gene. V was pared by 4 bases and J by 4 bases, with 17 bases between. CDR3 length: 15 residues. The DNA for the CDR3 is TGTGCCAGCAGCGGCGACTGGATAGGCGGCTATGGCTACACCTTC. Its translation: CASSGDWIGGYGYTF.

J is TRBJ2-7 and V is TRBV9; possibly TRBD1 or TRBD2 for D (6 bases each). Trimming pared 0 bases from V and 5 bases from J, leaving 12 bases between. Looked up from germline, CDR1 is SGDLS and CDR2 is YYNGEE. The CDR3 contains 14 residues. CDR3 DNA sequence: TGTGCCAGCAGCGTAGCGGGGGCGGCCGACGAGCAGTACTTC. Residues: CASSVAGAADEQYF.

The chain carries TRBV28 and TRBJ2-6; D remains ambiguous. V lost 1 base, J lost 0 bases, and 10 bases lay in between. CDR3 length: 17 amino acids. Germline values: CDR1 MDHEN, CDR2 SYDVKM. CDR3: CASSLYAAHSGANVLTF. The CDR3 region has the DNA TGTGCCAGCAGTTTATACGCTGCCCACTCTGGGGCCAACGTCCTGACTTTC.

This clone was recorded a few times. V gene TRBV27 combines with J gene TRBJ1-1, with 7 positions matching TRBD1. The CDR3 has 14 residues. Looked up from germline, CDR1 is MNHEY and CDR2 is SMNVEV (reference sequence). Losses at the gene ends were 0 bases for V and 3 bases for J; bases not matched to a gene: 1. The CDR3 bases are TGTGCCAGCAGTTTATCGGGACAGTACACTGAAGCTTTCTTT. It is translated as CASSLSGQYTEAFF.

As to this clone: Additional DNA sequences in this sample encode the identical CDR3. The rearrangement uses TRBV5-1 and TRBJ2-5, with D unresolved. Looked up from germline, CDR1 is SGHRS and CDR2 is YFSETQ. Trimming left V 0 bases short and J 2 bases short, with 8 bases between. This CDR3 spans 14 amino acids. CDR3 nucleotide sequence: TGCGCCAGCAGCTTGGAGGGTCCACAAGAGACCCAGTACTTC. Translation gives CASSLEGPQETQYF.